This T cell receptor beta chain originates from a study of blood T cell repertoires in COVID-19. The table came from immunoSEQ multiplex PCR; TCRdb's copy has only in-frame clones and leaves some out. The sample holds tens of thousands of clones, about 80% seen once. Germline assignment: CDR1 SGHRS and CDR2 YFSETQ. CDR3 length: 13 amino acids. V was clipped by 0 bases and J by 4 bases, with 5 bases between them. The chain employs TRBV5-1 and TRBJ2-1; D is unresolved. The material sequenced was peripheral blood. The receptor comes from a woman in her sixties or seventies with acute or convalescent COVID-19. The CDR3 sequence is CASSLGAYNEQFF. The CDR3 nucleotides are TGCGCCAGCAGCTTGGGGGCTTACAATGAGCAGTTCTTC.